This T cell receptor beta chain is from a study of CD8 T cells in ankylosing spondylitis. The germline V gene has CDR1 LNHDA and CDR2 SQIVND (reference sequence). The CDR3 spans 14 residues. V shed 4 bases and J shed 2 bases, with 12 bases lying between them. General study points: Disease-associated clones were reportedly significantly overrepresented in matched ankylosing spondylitis synovial fluid.

In this sample, this clonotype turned up a few times. Antigen unknown. One entry per CDR3 protein results from TCRdb running MiXCR on the 5' RACE reads. The profile shows 150,000 or so distinct CDR3 sequences, around 20% of them singletons. This chain uses TRBV19 with TRBJ2-7, with D unresolved. The clonotype comes from a male donor with ankylosing spondylitis or in good health (not recorded which). The specimen was blood, either unsorted or a sorted T cell fraction (not recorded which). CDR3 bases: TGTGCCAGTAGTAGACAACAAGTCCCCTACGAGCAGTACTTC. It encodes CASSRQQVPYEQYF.